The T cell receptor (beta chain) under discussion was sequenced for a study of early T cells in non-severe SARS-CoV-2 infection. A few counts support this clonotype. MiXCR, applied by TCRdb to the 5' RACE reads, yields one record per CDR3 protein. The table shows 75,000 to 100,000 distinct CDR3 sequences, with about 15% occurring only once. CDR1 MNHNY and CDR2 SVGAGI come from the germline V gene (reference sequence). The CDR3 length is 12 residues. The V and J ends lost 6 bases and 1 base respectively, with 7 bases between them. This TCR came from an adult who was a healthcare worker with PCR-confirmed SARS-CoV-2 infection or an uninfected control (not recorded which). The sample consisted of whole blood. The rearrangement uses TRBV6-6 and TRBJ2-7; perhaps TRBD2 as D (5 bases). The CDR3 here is CASRERSYEQYF. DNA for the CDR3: TGTGCCAGCAGGGAGCGGTCCTACGAGCAGTACTTC.